This TCR beta chain derives from a study of blood T cells in healthy people across ages. The germline V gene has CDR1 SEHNR and CDR2 FQNEAQ (reference sequence). The CDR3 is 17 residues long. In this sample, this clonotype turned up once. Relative to the germline gene, one junction end is altered; a read error may explain this. A second PCR, run for about 7 to 11 cycles, used a sample-barcoded 5' primer plus a J-beta primer mix. The authors tagged each cDNA molecule using a template-switch adaptor with 12 random nucleotides. TCRdb recomputed calls from the 5' RACE reads with MiXCR, one row per CDR3 protein. The table has about 1,400,000 distinct CDR3 sequences, around 39% seen once.

The source of this sequence is a young woman in good health. The source material was blood. The V call is TRBV7-9, the J call TRBJ1-1; D remains unclear. CDR3 region: CASSLTYIRGVNTEAFF. CDR3 DNA: TGTGCCAGCAGCCTAACATATATCCGCGGGGTGAACACTGAGGCTTTCTTT.